The entry below describes one TCR beta chain. Its specificity is not known. This sample was taken from a study of cytomegalovirus exposure and HLA in healthy donors. Among the donors, all were healthy bone marrow donors. Points from the study as a whole: Analysis was carried out at a later point, and it linked a missense DCLRE1C variant to TCR beta V- and J-gene trimming. Productive status was seen about 90% or about 30% of the time for most TCR beta V segments in an earlier analysis.

Primers: 60 Vbeta forward and 13 Jbeta reverse. Here immunoSEQ multiplex PCR was the method, and the copy in TCRdb shows in-frame clones only, minus some. The sample holds about 190,000 clones, 9.5% to 15% seen once. Germline trimming cut 8 bases from V and 6 bases from J; bases unmatched to any gene: 11. The CDR3 spans 15 residues. Germline V gives CDR1 MNHNS, CDR2 SASEGT. The rearrangement links TRBV6-1 to TRBJ1-3, with TRBD1 matching over 9 bases. Material for sequencing was PBMCs. The receptor was isolated from a middle-aged man in good health and CMV-seropositive. Here the CDR3 DNA reads TGTGCCAGCGGTAGAACAGGGGGCAGCGAAAACACCATATATTTT. This codes for CASGRTGGSENTIYF.